This entry lists 5 T cell receptor beta chains sequenced from one sample in a study of CD8+ T cells in alopecia areata. Reverse transcribed after extraction, RNA yielded cDNA as the sequencing template. Sequencing used immunoSEQ multiplex PCR; TCRdb keeps in-frame clones, though not all of them. The table records about 180,000 clones, 67% of them present only once. The sample consisted of CD8+ T cells sorted from blood, taken at week 0. The source of these receptors is a human donor with alopecia areata.

This clone showed up just a few times. The chain's CDR3 is CASSLSRGSGGLYNEQFF. The CDR3 nucleotides read TGCGCCAGCAGCTTGTCCCGAGGAAGCGGGGGCCTCTACAATGAGCAGTTCTTC. The chain joins TRBV5-1 to TRBJ2-1; 8 nucleotides line up with TRBD2. Germline assignment: CDR1 SGHRS and CDR2 YFSETQ. Trimming took 1 base from V and 3 from J; bases not matched to a gene: 12. The CDR3 has 18 amino acids.

V usage is TRBV7-2 and J usage is TRBJ2-7, with 7 bases lining up with TRBD1. V trimming: 1 base; J trimming: 2 bases; junction bases outside the gene matches: 5. Per the germline V gene, CDR1 is SGHTA and CDR2 is FQGNSA. The length of the CDR3 is 15 residues. CDR3 bases: TGTGCCAGCAGCTTAGAGGAAGGGGGCCCCTACGAGCAGTACTTC. This codes for CASSLEEGGPYEQYF.

This clone showed up just a few times. This rearrangement joins TRBV25-1 to TRBJ1-5; no reliable D call. V was shortened by 1 base and J by 0 bases, with 10 bases between the two germline ends. Germline V lookup: CDR1 MGHDK, CDR2 SYGVNS. The CDR3 runs 16 residues. CDR3 residues: CASSESLAGSNQPQHF. CDR3 coding DNA: TGTGCCAGCAGTGAATCACTGGCAGGTAGCAATCAGCCCCAGCATTTT.

The chain is built from TRBV5-6 and TRBJ2-7, with 9 bases aligning to TRBD1. J lost 5 bases, V lost 4 bases, and 4 bases had no gene match. The V gene's germline CDR1 is SGHDT and CDR2 YYEEEE. This CDR3 is built from 13 residues. CDR3 bases: TGTGCCAGCAGCACGGACAGGGGTCACGAGCAGTACTTC. Translation gives CASSTDRGHEQYF.

Only a few counts were recorded for this clone. The CDR3 sequence is CSVDFVSQGAMEAFF. The CDR3 DNA sequence: TGCAGCGTTGATTTCGTTTCACAGGGGGCGATGGAAGCTTTCTTT. The chain employs TRBV29-1 and TRBJ1-1, with 9 bases fitting TRBD1. Germline CDR1 SQVTM, CDR2 ANQGSEA. V shed 3 bases, J shed 8 bases, and the junction held 13 bases outside the gene matches. This CDR3 is 15 amino acids long.